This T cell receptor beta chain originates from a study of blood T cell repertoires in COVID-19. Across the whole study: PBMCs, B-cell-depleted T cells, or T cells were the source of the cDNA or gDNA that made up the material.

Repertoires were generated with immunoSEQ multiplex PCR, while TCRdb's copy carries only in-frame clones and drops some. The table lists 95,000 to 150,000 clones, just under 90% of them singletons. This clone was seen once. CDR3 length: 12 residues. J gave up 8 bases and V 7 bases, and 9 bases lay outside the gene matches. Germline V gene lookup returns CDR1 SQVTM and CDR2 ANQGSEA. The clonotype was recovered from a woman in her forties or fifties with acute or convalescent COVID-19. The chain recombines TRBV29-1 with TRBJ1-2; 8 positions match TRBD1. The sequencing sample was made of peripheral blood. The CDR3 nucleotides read TGCAGCGCCGCACAGGGGGATTGGGGCTACACCTTC. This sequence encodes CSAAQGDWGYTF.